A single sample gave rise to the 2 T cell receptor beta chains below, sequenced in a study of blood T cell repertoires in COVID-19. TCRdb's table, derived via immunoSEQ multiplex PCR, lists solely in-frame clones and lacks some. Of 65,000 to 90,000 clones listed, 65% to 90% were seen once; the top ten hold roughly 6%. The sequenced sample was peripheral blood. Receptors originate from a woman aged 55-75 years with acute or convalescent COVID-19.

As for this clone: This CDR3 is also generated by other DNA sequences in the sample. The chain joins TRBV30 to TRBJ1-5, with TRBD1 identical over 9 bases. Germline V lookup: CDR1 GTSNPN, CDR2 SVGIG (reference sequence). The junction had 1 base not matched to a gene; V was cut back by 3 bases and J by 4 bases. This CDR3 contains 13 residues. CDR3 sequence reads: CAWRGQGNQPQHF. CDR3 sequence (DNA): TGTGCCTGGAGGGGACAGGGAAATCAGCCCCAGCATTTT. Full variable domain (rest looked up from reference TRBV30 and TRBJ1-5): SQTIHQWPATLVQPVGSPLSLECTVEGTSNPNLYWYRQAAGRGLQLLFYSVGIGQISSEVPQNLSASRPQDRQFILSSKKLLLSDSGFYLCAWRGQGNQPQHFGDGTRLSIL.

The CDR3 DNA follows: TGTGCCATCAGTGATACACAGCCTCCCTATGGCTACACCTTC. It yields the protein CAISDTQPPYGYTF. The chain links TRBV10-3 to TRBJ1-2; D unclear. Per germline, CDR1 ENHRY and CDR2 SYGVKD. V was trimmed by 3 bases and J by 4 bases, leaving 12 bases between them. The CDR3 runs to 14 residues.